The clone carrying this T cell receptor (beta chain) was observed many times. The read terminates 3 residues ahead of where the CDR3 ends, so the germline J gene completes it. Data came from immunoSEQ multiplex PCR; TCRdb stores just in-frame clones and leaves some out. The data show approximately 50,000 clones, with none appearing a single time. Trimming at V came to 6 bases and at J to 4 bases, leaving 3 bases not matched to a gene. CDR3 length equals 15 residues. Germline V gene lookup returns CDR1 SGHTA and CDR2 FQGNSA. This sample is drawn from a study of T cell clonality in common variable immunodeficiency.

The chain combines TRBV7-2 with TRBJ2-1; 13 positions agree with TRBD2. The sample taken for sequencing was peripheral blood mononuclear cells. The TCR was taken from a person aged 18 to 69 in good health. CDR3 DNA (partial): TGTGCCAGCAGTAAGGGACTAGCGGGGTACAATGAG. Translating gives CASSKGLAGYNE. The entire CDR3 is CASSKGLAGYNEQFF.